The 20 T cell receptor beta chains listed next were all sequenced from one sample in a study of blood T cell repertoires in COVID-19. Sequencing was performed with immunoSEQ multiplex PCR; in TCRdb, only in-frame clones are kept and a portion is missing. The sample gives 130,000 or so clones, about 86% of which show up once; around 8.4% is in the top ten. The sample taken for sequencing was peripheral blood. Receptor source: a woman aged 60-75 years with acute or convalescent COVID-19.

This chain links TRBV6-5 with TRBJ1-1; D might be TRBD1 (6 bases). This CDR3 has 14 amino acids. Trimming took 5 bases from V and 6 from J, leaving 16 bases between them. CDR1 and CDR2 (germline): MNHEY, SVGAGI. In DNA form, the CDR3 reads TGTGCCAGCAGTCGACAGGTTCGGGGTCCTGAAGCTTTCTTT. Its protein product is CASSRQVRGPEAFF.

The J gene is TRBJ2-1, the V gene TRBV3-1 (or the pseudogene TRBV3-2); a weak D match, TRBD2 (6 bases). Germline values: CDR1 LGHDT, CDR2 YNNKEL (reference sequence). CDR3 length equals 12 residues. V was cut by 5 bases and J by 15 bases, with 17 bases left in between. The CDR3, as DNA: TGTGCCAGCAGCTCAGACGGGGGAAGAGCGTTCTTC. Its protein product is CASSSDGGRAFF.

The rearrangement joins TRBV4-1 to TRBJ1-4, with 7 bases fitting TRBD1. The CDR3 extends over 20 amino acids. The germline gives CDR1 MGHRA, CDR2 YSYEKL. Trimming cost V 1 base and J 3 bases; bases outside gene matches: 17. The CDR3 sequence: CASSQAYGRGGGAPNEKLFF. CDR3 coding DNA: TGCGCCAGCAGCCAAGCGTACGGGCGTGGAGGGGGCGCACCTAATGAAAAACTGTTTTTT.

On this clone: Other nucleotide sequences in the sample specify the same CDR3. The genes are TRBV7-2 and TRBJ1-5, with 7 bases matching TRBD1. This CDR3 is 13 amino acids long. Germline loops: CDR1 SGHTA, CDR2 FQGNSA. J was trimmed by 4 bases and V by 5 bases; bases with no gene match: 2. The DNA for the CDR3 is TGTGCCAGCAGCCTGGGACAGAATCAGCCCCAGCATTTT. Protein product: CASSLGQNQPQHF.

This clone was seen once. The genes are TRBV7-8 and TRBJ2-3; 11 bases line up with TRBD2. This CDR3 comprises 17 residues. Germline CDR1 reads SGHVS; CDR2 reads FQNEAQ. Trimming cost V 5 bases and J 0 bases; bases outside gene matches: 7. The CDR3 here is CASSAVAGGFSTDTQYF. The CDR3, as DNA: TGTGCCAGCAGCGCAGTAGCGGGGGGGTTTAGCACAGATACGCAGTATTTT.

The chain links TRBV5-1 to TRBJ2-1, with 9 bases aligning to TRBD2. This CDR3 has 15 residues. Germline CDR1 reads SGHRS; CDR2 reads YFSETQ. V trimming: 2 bases; J trimming: 7 bases; junction bases outside the gene matches: 7. The CDR3 nucleotides read TGCGCCAGCAGCTTAGGAGCGGGGGGTTGGAATGAGCAGTTCTTC. It encodes CASSLGAGGWNEQFF.

This clone turned up a few times. This chain connects TRBV6-5 to TRBJ1-5; possible D gene TRBD1, 5 bases. V lost 6 bases and J 9 bases, leaving 15 bases between the germline ends. This CDR3 has 13 amino acids. The germline V gene encodes CDR1 MNHEY and CDR2 SVGAGI. The CDR3 sequence is CASRGAGVWPQHF. CDR3 in DNA: TGTGCCAGCAGAGGGGCGGGGGTTTGGCCCCAGCATTTT.

The chain carries TRBV7-9 and TRBJ2-5; 15 bases are shared with TRBD2. The trim removed 5 bases at V and 3 bases at J, leaving 7 bases unmatched. The CDR3 covers 17 residues. Germline loops: CDR1 SEHNR, CDR2 FQNEAQ (reference sequence). The CDR3 sequence is CASSPGLAGGTKETQYF. The CDR3 nucleotides read TGTGCCAGCAGCCCCGGACTAGCGGGGGGGACTAAAGAGACCCAGTACTTC. The full variable domain, its missing parts supplied by reference TRBV7-9 and TRBJ2-5, is DTGVSQNPRHKITKRGQNVTFRCDPISEHNRLYWYRQTLGQGPEFLTYFQNEAQLEKSRLLSDRFSAERPKGSFSTLEIQRTEQGDSAMYLCASSPGLAGGTKETQYFGPGTRLLVL.

Comments on this clone: The junction shows a germline mismatch at one end, possibly a read error. The chain has TRBV15 and TRBJ1-6; a possible D gene is TRBD1 (6 bases). CDR1 is LNHNV, CDR2 YYDKDF, per germline (reference sequence). The CDR3 spans 14 residues. This CDR3 is CATRRVPGVSPLHF. The DNA for the CDR3 is TGTGCCACCAGGAGAGTCCCAGGGGTATCACCCCTCCACTTT. Together with reference TRBV15 and TRBJ1-6, the CDR3 gives the full variable domain: DAMVIQNPRYQVTQFGKPVTLSCSQTLNHNVMYWYQQKSSQAPKLLFHYYDKDFNNEADTPDNFQSRRPNTSFCFLDIRSPGLGDTAMYLCATRRVPGVSPLHFGNGTRLTVT.

The V and J genes are TRBV7-9 and TRBJ2-7, with 7 bases lining up with TRBD1. The germline V gene encodes CDR1 SEHNR and CDR2 FQNEAQ (reference sequence). The CDR3 spans 16 residues. The trim removed 0 bases at V and 2 bases at J, leaving 7 bases unmatched. DNA for the CDR3: TGTGCCAGCAGCTTAGCGTTGGGACAGTTCCCCTACGAGCAGTACTTC. It codes for CASSLALGQFPYEQYF. Combining the CDR3 with reference TRBV7-9 and TRBJ2-7 gives the whole variable domain DTGVSQNPRHKITKRGQNVTFRCDPISEHNRLYWYRQTLGQGPEFLTYFQNEAQLEKSRLLSDRFSAERPKGSFSTLEIQRTEQGDSAMYLCASSLALGQFPYEQYFGPGTRLTVT.

This chain links TRBV5-1 with TRBJ1-1; D is ambiguous. The V end lost 0 bases, the J end lost 1 base, and 7 bases lay between the germline ends. Germline lookup yields CDR1 SGHRS and CDR2 YFSETQ. The CDR3 runs to 14 residues. CDR3 DNA sequence: TGCGCCAGCAGCTTGGATCTAGGGAACACTGAAGCTTTCTTT. Translated: CASSLDLGNTEAFF.

This clone was recorded a few times. This specimen includes other DNA sequences encoding the same CDR3. V gene TRBV24-1 combines with J gene TRBJ2-3, with TRBD2 matching 7 bases. V gave up 1 base and J gave up 3 bases; unmatched junction bases: 9. The V gene's germline CDR1 is KGHDR and CDR2 SFDVKD. This CDR3 is 17 amino acids long. The CDR3 DNA reads as TGTGCCACCAGTGATTTTTGGGCTAGCGGAGGAACAGATACGCAGTATTTT. Translated, it gives CATSDFWASGGTDTQYF.

The V gene is TRBV7-9, the J gene TRBJ2-2, with a tentative D call TRBD2 (5 bases). Trimming left V 4 bases short and J 2 bases short, with 11 bases between. Germline V CDR1 and CDR2: SEHNR, FQNEAQ (reference sequence). CDR3 length: 15 residues. CDR3 nucleotide sequence: TGTGCCAGCAGCTCCCGACTAACCAACACCGGGGAGCTGTTTTTT. Translating it yields CASSSRLTNTGELFF.

The V and J genes are TRBV7-2 and TRBJ1-2; 7 bases are shared with TRBD1. V was pared by 0 bases and J by 5 bases, with 9 bases of the junction left unmatched. Looked up from germline, CDR1 is SGHTA and CDR2 is FQGNSA. This CDR3 comprises 16 residues. For the CDR3, the DNA is TGTGCCAGCAGCTTAGCCCGGACAGGCCCTCCATATGGCTACACCTTC. Its protein product is CASSLARTGPPYGYTF.

The DNA for the CDR3 is TGTGCCAGCAGCTCGACAGGACAGGGGGAAACGGCCATATATTTT. This sequence encodes CASSSTGQGETAIYF. The chain couples TRBV5-6 to TRBJ1-3; 10 positions match TRBD1. Germline values: CDR1 SGHDT, CDR2 YYEEEE. There are 15 residues in the CDR3. With V trimmed by 3 bases and J by 11 bases, 11 bases remained unmatched.

Only one count was recorded for this clone. This rearrangement joins TRBV4-1 to TRBJ2-7; 9 bases are shared with TRBD2. The CDR3 length is 18 residues. Germline CDR1 and CDR2: MGHRA and YSYEKL. V lost 2 bases, J lost 1 base, and 12 bases stayed unmatched. The CDR3 loop is CASSQSTSGGLLSYEQYF. As DNA, the CDR3 is TGCGCCAGCAGCCAATCAACGAGCGGGGGGCTTCTATCCTACGAGCAGTACTTC.

V gene TRBV11-2 combines with J gene TRBJ2-5; maybe TRBD1 (6 bases). This CDR3 is built from 14 residues. V lost 5 bases and J lost 5, with 15 bases in between. Germline CDR1 SGHAT, CDR2 FQNNGV. This CDR3 is CASSPSARGETQYF. The CDR3 bases are TGTGCCAGCAGCCCGTCCGCGAGGGGGGAGACCCAGTACTTC.

V and J are TRBV3-1 (or the pseudogene TRBV3-2) and TRBJ1-1, with 11 nucleotides matching TRBD1. The CDR3 totals 16 residues. Germline CDR1 reads LGHDT; CDR2 reads YNNKEL (reference sequence). Trimming took 4 bases from V and 3 from J; bases not matched to a gene: 7. The CDR3 DNA reads TGTGCCAGCAGCCCACACCGGACAGGGGGCTACACTGAAGCTTTCTTT. As protein: CASSPHRTGGYTEAFF.

CDR3 in DNA: TGTGCCAGCAGCCTTAGTCCCGGGGAGCTGTTTTTT. This sequence encodes CASSLSPGELFF. V gene TRBV3-1 (or the pseudogene TRBV3-2) combines with J gene TRBJ2-2; D not certain. Germline V lookup: CDR1 LGHDT, CDR2 YNNKEL (reference sequence). The CDR3 contains 12 residues. V was clipped by 4 bases and J by 6 bases, with 6 bases between them.

The chain couples TRBV2 to TRBJ2-5; 11 positions match TRBD1. The CDR3 runs 16 residues. The V and J ends lost 5 bases and 5 bases, in that order; junction bases with no gene match: 10. Germline lookup yields CDR1 SNHLY and CDR2 FYNNEI. The CDR3 spells CASSFQGQGAKETQYF. The DNA for the CDR3 is TGTGCCAGCAGTTTTCAAGGACAGGGGGCGAAGGAGACCCAGTACTTC.